The clone carrying this T cell receptor (beta chain) was counted at least ten times. This entry belongs to a study of T cells in Graves' hyperthyroidism and ophthalmopathy. Amplification of TCR beta CDR3 regions was performed using RNA transcripts as template. First-round RT-PCR targeting the TCR CDR3 was performed with the HTBI primer set. TCRdb itself ran the multiplex PCR reads through MiXCR, one entry per CDR3 protein. The sample includes about 350,000 distinct CDR3 sequences, approximately 15% of them seen just once. Trimming shortened V by 6 bases and J by 4 bases, and 20 bases separated the two germline ends. Per germline, CDR1 SGHAT and CDR2 FQNNGV. The CDR3 runs to 16 residues.

The chain carries TRBV11-2 and TRBJ2-3; D is ambiguous. The receptor's source is a woman aged 30 to 39 with Graves' hyperthyroidism. The source material was blood. Here the CDR3 DNA reads TGTGCCAGCAGTCCAGGAAGGACGAGATTAGCAGATACGCAGTATTTT. This encodes CASSPGRTRLADTQYF. The whole variable domain, filled in from reference TRBV11-2 and TRBJ2-3, reads EAGVAQSPRYKIIEKRQSVAFWCNPISGHATLYWYQQILGQGPKLLIQFQNNGVVDDSQLPKDRFSAERLKGVDSTLKIQPAKLEDSAVYLCASSPGRTRLADTQYFGPGTRLTVL.